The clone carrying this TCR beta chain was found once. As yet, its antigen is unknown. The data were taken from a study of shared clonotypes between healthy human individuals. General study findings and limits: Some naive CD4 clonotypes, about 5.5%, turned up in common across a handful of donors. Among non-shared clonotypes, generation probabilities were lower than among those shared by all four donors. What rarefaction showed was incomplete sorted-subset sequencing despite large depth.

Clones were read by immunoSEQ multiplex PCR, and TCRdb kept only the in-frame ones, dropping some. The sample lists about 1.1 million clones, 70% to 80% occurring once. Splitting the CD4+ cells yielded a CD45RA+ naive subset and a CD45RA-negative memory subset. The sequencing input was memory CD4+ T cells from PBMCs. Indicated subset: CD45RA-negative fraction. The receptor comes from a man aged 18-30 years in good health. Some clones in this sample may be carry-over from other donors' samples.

Here the CDR3 DNA reads TGCAGCGAAATAGCGGGAGCGAATGAGCAGTTCTTC. The encoded protein is CSEIAGANEQFF. The rearrangement joins TRBV29-1 to TRBJ2-1; the match to TRBD2 covers 9 bases. The CDR3 runs to 12 residues. Germline lookup yields CDR1 SQVTM and CDR2 ANQGSEA. V lost 7 bases to trimming and J lost 7 bases; unmatched junction nucleotides: 5.